This entry lists 10 T cell receptor beta chains sequenced from one sample in a study of blood T cell repertoires in COVID-19. Method: immunoSEQ multiplex PCR; TCRdb's copy keeps in-frame clones and lacks some. The sample consists of nearly 250,000 clones, just under 85% of them appearing once. The specimen was peripheral blood. The receptors were gathered from a woman of 80 years or more with acute or convalescent COVID-19.

The chain combines TRBV29-1 with TRBJ1-1; D not certain. The germline gives CDR1 SQVTM, CDR2 ANQGSEA. CDR3 length equals 11 residues. V gave up 7 bases and J gave up 2 bases, with 8 bases separating them. The CDR3: CSGSSNTEAFF. CDR3 DNA: TGCAGCGGTAGTTCTAACACTGAAGCTTTCTTT. Drawing the rest from reference TRBV29-1 and TRBJ1-1, the complete variable domain is SAVISQKPSRDICQRGTSLTIQCQVDSQVTMMFWYRQQPGQSLTLIATANQGSEATYESGFVIDKFPISRPNLTFSTLTVSNMSPEDSSIYLCSGSSNTEAFFGQGTRLTVV.

This clone has just one count. The rearrangement joins TRBV28 to TRBJ2-7, with 7 bases matching TRBD2. V trimming: 10 bases; J trimming: 0 bases; junction bases outside the gene matches: 12. The CDR3 consists of 15 residues. Germline V lookup: CDR1 MDHEN, CDR2 SYDVKM. The CDR3 DNA sequence: TGTGCCACCGGGGCTAGCGGCCCTTCCTCCTACGAGCAGTACTTC. It translates to CATGASGPSSYEQYF.

The chain employs TRBV3-1 (or the pseudogene TRBV3-2) and TRBJ2-3; 10 nucleotides match TRBD2. The CDR3 length is 18 residues. Germline V lookup: CDR1 LGHDT, CDR2 YNNKEL (reference sequence). V dropped 0 bases and J dropped 10; count of bases not matched to a gene: 16. The CDR3 nucleotides are TGTGCCAGCAGCCAAGAAGAGCGGGGGGGCCTTCCATTGGGTTCGCAGTATTTT. Translated: CASSQEERGGLPLGSQYF.

CDR3 in DNA: TGCGCCAGCAGCCAAGTACCGACAGCAACTAATGAAAAACTGTTTTTT. This gives the protein CASSQVPTATNEKLFF. The chain employs TRBV4-1 and TRBJ1-4; a possible D gene is TRBD1 (5 bases). The CDR3 covers 16 residues. Deletions cut 1 base from V and 0 bases from J, with 9 bases between. CDR1 MGHRA and CDR2 YSYEKL come from the germline V gene.

The genes are TRBV19 and TRBJ1-2; no clear D gene. V dropped 5 bases and J dropped 5 bases, with 15 bases sitting between them. Germline assignment: CDR1 LNHDA and CDR2 SQIVND (reference sequence). The CDR3 is made up of 14 amino acids. For the CDR3, the DNA is TGTGCCAGTAGTCTGGGTGCAGCGGGGTATGGCTACACCTTC. It codes for CASSLGAAGYGYTF. The entire variable domain, with the rest obtained from reference TRBV19 and TRBJ1-2, is as follows: DGGITQSPKYLFRKEGQNVTLSCEQNLNHDAMYWYRQDPGQGLRLIYYSQIVNDFQKGDIAEGYSVSREKKESFPLTVTSAQKNPTAFYLCASSLGAAGYGYTFGSGTRLTVV.

As for this clone: Within the sample, other DNA sequences also encode this same CDR3. V gene TRBV7-2 combines with J gene TRBJ2-3, with TRBD2 matching 11 bases. Germline V gives CDR1 SGHTA, CDR2 FQGNSA. The CDR3 sequence is 16 residues long. Germline trimming cut 0 bases from V and 3 bases from J; bases unmatched to any gene: 2. The CDR3 DNA follows: TGTGCCAGCAGCTTAGCGCTAGCGGGAGGAACAGATACGCAGTATTTT. Its protein product is CASSLALAGGTDTQYF.

The chain recombines TRBV11-2 with TRBJ2-2, with 11 nucleotides matching TRBD2. CDR3 length: 16 residues. CDR1 SGHAT and CDR2 FQNNGV come from the germline V gene. The junction had 7 bases not matched to a gene; V was cut back by 5 bases and J by 5 bases. CDR3 sequence reads: CASSPGLAGRTGELFF. CDR3 coding DNA: TGTGCCAGCAGCCCAGGACTAGCGGGTCGTACCGGGGAGCTGTTTTTT.

The chain recombines TRBV30 with TRBJ2-7; 8 bases agree with TRBD1. The V gene's germline CDR1 is GTSNPN and CDR2 SVGIG (reference sequence). The V gene end was trimmed by 2 bases and the J gene end by 3 bases; junction bases not matched to a gene: 6. This CDR3 spans 14 amino acids. CDR3: CAWSPGTGNYEQYF. The CDR3 coding sequence is TGTGCCTGGAGTCCCGGGACAGGTAACTACGAGCAGTACTTC.

This chain uses TRBV5-5 with TRBJ2-1, with 9 bases lining up with TRBD2. The V gene end was trimmed by 5 bases and the J gene end by 7 bases; junction bases not matched to a gene: 13. The CDR3 is 16 residues long. CDR1 is SGHKS and CDR2 is YYEKEE in the germline V gene (reference sequence). Here the CDR3 reads CASSNQLRGGANEQFF. In DNA, the CDR3 is TGTGCCAGCAGTAACCAACTCCGCGGGGGGGCAAATGAGCAGTTCTTC. The entire variable domain, with the rest obtained from reference TRBV5-5 and TRBJ2-1, is as follows: DAGVTQSPTHLIKTRGQQVTLRCSPISGHKSVSWYQQVLGQGPQFIFQYYEKEERGRGNFPDRFSARQFPNYSSELNVNALLLGDSALYLCASSNQLRGGANEQFFGPGTRLTVL.

This clone was observed once. V and J are TRBV5-6 and TRBJ2-3, with 7 nucleotides matching TRBD2. Per the germline V gene, CDR1 is SGHDT and CDR2 is YYEEEE. The CDR3 is 13 residues long. V was clipped by 1 base and J by 6 bases; unmatched bases: 2. The CDR3, as DNA: TGTGCCAGCAGCTTGCGGGGGGTGGATACGCAGTATTTT. It yields the protein CASSLRGVDTQYF. Full variable domain (missing parts from reference TRBV5-6 and TRBJ2-3): DAGVTQSPTHLIKTRGQQVTLRCSPKSGHDTVSWYQQALGQGPQFIFQYYEEEERQRGNFPDRFSGHQFPNYSSELNVNALLLGDSALYLCASSLRGVDTQYFGPGTRLTVL.